Shown below are 15 T cell receptor beta chains from a single sample sequenced in a study of CD8+ T cells in alopecia areata. Treatment defined: oral pan-JAK inhibitor, 5-10 mg twice daily. Following RNA extraction, reverse transcription yielded cDNA that acted as the sequencing template. The method was immunoSEQ multiplex PCR; TCRdb's version includes in-frame clones alone and lacks a portion of them. The sample has about 200,000 clones, approximately 56% seen once. The source was CD4+ T cells sorted from blood, collected at week 4, from a patient treated with tofacitinib. The receptors here all came from a human donor with alopecia areata.

This chain links TRBV9 with TRBJ2-3; TRBD1 matches at 7 bases. V gave up 0 bases and J gave up 6 bases; unmatched junction bases: 7. Germline V CDR1 and CDR2: SGDLS, YYNGEE. The CDR3 extends over 15 amino acids. CDR3 sequence reads: CASSVGQGGFDTQYF. The DNA of the CDR3 is TGTGCCAGCAGCGTAGGACAGGGTGGCTTCGATACGCAGTATTTT.

V gene TRBV2 combines with J gene TRBJ2-3; the D call may be TRBD1 or TRBD2 (5 bases each). CDR1 is SNHLY, CDR2 FYNNEI, per germline. The V and J ends lost 7 bases and 1 base respectively, with 15 bases between them. The CDR3 runs to 15 residues. CDR3 loop: CASNPGPGGTDTQYF. In DNA form, the CDR3 reads TGTGCCAGCAATCCGGGACCCGGCGGCACAGATACGCAGTATTTT.

This clone has more than one count but fewer than ten. The chain carries TRBV13 and TRBJ2-7; D is possibly TRBD1 or TRBD2 (5 bases each). Trimming stripped 6 bases from V and 3 bases from J, with 12 bases between. The CDR3 is 13 amino acids. Germline CDR1 is PRHDT and CDR2 is FYEKMQ (reference sequence). The CDR3 sequence: CASRGERSYEQYF. The CDR3 DNA follows: TGTGCCAGCAGGGGGGAAAGGAGCTACGAGCAGTACTTC. Looking up the rest from reference TRBV13 and TRBJ2-7 gives the full variable domain: AAGVIQSPRHLIKEKRETATLKCYPIPRHDTVYWYQQGPGQDPQFLISFYEKMQSDKGSIPDRFSAQQFSDYHSELNMSSLELGDSALYFCASRGERSYEQYFGPGTRLTVT.

The chain links TRBV5-4 to TRBJ1-2, with D possibly matching TRBD1 (5 bases). Per the germline V gene, CDR1 is SGHNT and CDR2 is YYREEE (reference sequence). The CDR3 is 14 amino acids. V lost 5 bases and J 4 bases, leaving 15 bases between the germline ends. The CDR3, as DNA: TGTGCCAGCAGTTCCAGATCAGGGTCCTATGGCTACACCTTC. Protein product: CASSSRSGSYGYTF.

A few counts support this clone. The V and J genes are TRBV28 and TRBJ2-2; D gene ambiguous. The CDR3 has 15 amino acids. In germline, CDR1 is MDHEN, CDR2 SYDVKM. Trimming took 1 base from V and 6 from J, leaving 12 bases between them. The CDR3, as DNA: TGTGCCAGCAGTTTATATGGGCCTCGGGCCGGGGAGCTGTTTTTT. Protein product: CASSLYGPRAGELFF.

The chain carries TRBV6-5 and TRBJ2-5; 9 nucleotides agree with TRBD2. The CDR3 runs 13 residues. Germline CDR1 is MNHEY and CDR2 is SVGAGI. The ends lost 6 bases at V and 2 bases at J; junction bases unmatched: 1. The CDR3: CASRGLAQETQYF. Written as DNA, the CDR3 is TGTGCCAGCAGGGGACTAGCTCAAGAGACCCAGTACTTC.

This clone has just a few counts. The genes are TRBV29-1 and TRBJ1-1; D gene ambiguous. Trimming stripped 7 bases from V and 4 bases from J, with 16 bases between. Germline CDR1 and CDR2: SQVTM and ANQGSEA. The CDR3 has 13 residues. Written as DNA, the CDR3 is TGCAGCGCCGACGGGGAGGAAGGCACTGAAGCTTTCTTT. Protein product: CSADGEEGTEAFF.

The CDR3 nucleotides read TGTGCCAGCAGTTATGGTGAAAAACTGTTTTTT. It encodes CASSYGEKLFF. The chain couples TRBV6-5 to TRBJ1-4, with D uncertain. Trimming took 3 bases from V and 7 from J, leaving 3 bases between them. Germline V gene sequence: CDR1 MNHEY, CDR2 SVGAGI. CDR3 length equals 11 residues.

The chain uses TRBV18 and TRBJ1-2; TRBD1 might be the D (6 bases). V was cut by 2 bases and J by 7 bases, with 14 bases left in between. Germline V gene data show CDR1 as KGHSH and CDR2 as LQKENI. This CDR3 region has 14 residues. The CDR3 DNA follows: TGTGCCAGCTCACCAAAACGACAGGATGGTGGCTACACCTTC. Protein: CASSPKRQDGGYTF.

The gene calls are TRBV4-1 and TRBJ2-1; TRBD2 matches 12 bases. The CDR3 is made up of 13 amino acids. Trimming removed 6 bases from V and 6 bases from J; junction bases left unmatched: 0. Germline lookup yields CDR1 MGHRA and CDR2 YSYEKL. CDR3 residues: CASRLAGGNEQFF. The CDR3 DNA reads as TGCGCCAGCAGACTAGCGGGGGGCAATGAGCAGTTCTTC.

The chain uses TRBV4-2 and TRBJ1-5; D gene uncertain. The V gene lost 1 base and the J gene lost 4 bases, with 2 bases spanning the gap. The CDR3 sequence is 12 residues long. Germline V gene lookup returns CDR1 LGHNA and CDR2 YNFKEQ. CDR3 nucleotides: TGTGCCAGCAGCCAAGTGAATCAGCCCCAGCATTTT. Translation gives CASSQVNQPQHF.

The chain employs TRBV4-2 and TRBJ2-3, with TRBD1 as a possible D gene (5 bases). The CDR3 covers 17 residues. CDR1 is LGHNA, CDR2 YNFKEQ, per germline. The germline V and J ends were trimmed by 3 bases and 2 bases, with 18 bases remaining between them. The CDR3 spells CASSQTRRTTSTDTQYF. CDR3 bases: TGTGCCAGCAGCCAGACCCGGCGGACAACTTCCACAGATACGCAGTATTTT.

The CDR3, as DNA: TGCAGCGTTGAAGACAGGGGGCGTCGAGAGACCCAGTACTTC. It specifies CSVEDRGRRETQYF. This chain connects TRBV29-1 to TRBJ2-5; 8 bases fit TRBD1. The CDR3 length is 14 residues. Trimming at V came to 0 bases and at J to 4 bases, leaving 4 bases not matched to a gene. The germline V gene has CDR1 SQVTM and CDR2 ANQGSEA.

The chain has TRBV29-1 and TRBJ1-2; 7 bases are a match to TRBD1. Trimming cost V 6 bases and J 8 bases; bases outside gene matches: 12. Germline V gives CDR1 SQVTM, CDR2 ANQGSEA. CDR3 length: 13 amino acids. CDR3 in amino acids: CSVLETGVGGYTF. Written as DNA, the CDR3 is TGCAGCGTGCTAGAAACAGGGGTGGGCGGCTACACCTTC.

The chain's CDR3 is CASSPGGLGTDTQYF. The DNA for the CDR3 is TGTGCCAGCAGCCCCGGGGGGCTCGGGACAGATACGCAGTATTTT. J is TRBJ2-3 and V is TRBV28; perhaps TRBD2 as D (7 bases). Per germline, CDR1 MDHEN and CDR2 SYDVKM. The length of the CDR3 is 15 residues. Trimming stripped 6 bases from V and 3 bases from J, with 16 bases between.